The sequence of this T cell receptor (beta chain) was determined in a study of blood T cell repertoires in COVID-19. Profiled with immunoSEQ multiplex PCR; TCRdb holds only in-frame clones, not every one. The profile shows 110,000 to 150,000 clones, 84% of them singletons. Germline V gives CDR1 LGHDT, CDR2 YNNKEL (reference sequence). The CDR3 has 11 amino acids. The V gene lost 3 bases and the J gene lost 8 bases, with 7 bases spanning the gap. This clone was observed a single time. The chain employs TRBV3-1 (or the pseudogene TRBV3-2) and TRBJ1-2; the D is unclear. Sequenced input: PBMCs or T cells enriched from blood (not recorded which). The TCR was taken from a woman between 18 and 30 years old who had been exposed to COVID-19. DNA of the CDR3: TGTGCCAGCAGCCATAACACGGGCTACACCTTC. It specifies CASSHNTGYTF.